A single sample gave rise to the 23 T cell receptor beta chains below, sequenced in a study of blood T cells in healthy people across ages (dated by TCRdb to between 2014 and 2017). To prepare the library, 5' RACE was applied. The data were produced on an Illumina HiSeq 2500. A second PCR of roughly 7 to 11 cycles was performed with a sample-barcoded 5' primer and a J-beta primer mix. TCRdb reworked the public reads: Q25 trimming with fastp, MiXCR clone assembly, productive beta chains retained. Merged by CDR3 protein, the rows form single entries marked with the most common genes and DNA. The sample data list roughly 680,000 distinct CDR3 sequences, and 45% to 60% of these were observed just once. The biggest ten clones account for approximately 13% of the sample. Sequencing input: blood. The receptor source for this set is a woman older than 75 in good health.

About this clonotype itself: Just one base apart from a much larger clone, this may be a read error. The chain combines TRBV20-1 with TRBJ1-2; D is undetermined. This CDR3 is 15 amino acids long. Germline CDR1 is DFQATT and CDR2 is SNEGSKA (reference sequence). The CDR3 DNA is TGCAGTGCTCCCGGTGGCCAGGTGGCTAACTGTGGCTACACCTTC. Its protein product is CSAPGGQVANCGYTF.

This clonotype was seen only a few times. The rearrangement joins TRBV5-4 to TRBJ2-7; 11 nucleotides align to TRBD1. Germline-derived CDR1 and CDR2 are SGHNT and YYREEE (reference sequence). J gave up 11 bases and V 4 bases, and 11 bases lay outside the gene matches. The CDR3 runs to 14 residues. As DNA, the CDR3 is TGTGCCAGCAGCCCCCGAGGGGACAGGGGGAAAAAGTACTTC. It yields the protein CASSPRGDRGKKYF.

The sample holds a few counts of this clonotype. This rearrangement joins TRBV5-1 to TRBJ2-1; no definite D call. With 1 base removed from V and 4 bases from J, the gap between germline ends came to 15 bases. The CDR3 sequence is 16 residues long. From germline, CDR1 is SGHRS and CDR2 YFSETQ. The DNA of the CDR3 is TGCGCCAGCAGCTTGAGCCCTACCCGGAATTACAATGAGCAGTTCTTC. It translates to CASSLSPTRNYNEQFF.

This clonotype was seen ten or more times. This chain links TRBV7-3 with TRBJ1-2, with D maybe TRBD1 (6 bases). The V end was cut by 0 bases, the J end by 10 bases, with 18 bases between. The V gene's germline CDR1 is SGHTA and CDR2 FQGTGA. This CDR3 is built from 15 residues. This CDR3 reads CASSLTLSRGLVYTF. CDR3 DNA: TGTGCCAGCAGCTTAACGCTATCTAGGGGGTTGGTCTACACCTTC.

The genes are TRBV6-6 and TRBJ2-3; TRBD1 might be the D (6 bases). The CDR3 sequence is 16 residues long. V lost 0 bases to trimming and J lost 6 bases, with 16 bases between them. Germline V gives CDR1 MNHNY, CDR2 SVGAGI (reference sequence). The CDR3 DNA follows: TGTGCCAGCAGTTACTCCGGGACAAAGGGCCCGGATACGCAGTATTTT. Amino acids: CASSYSGTKGPDTQYF.

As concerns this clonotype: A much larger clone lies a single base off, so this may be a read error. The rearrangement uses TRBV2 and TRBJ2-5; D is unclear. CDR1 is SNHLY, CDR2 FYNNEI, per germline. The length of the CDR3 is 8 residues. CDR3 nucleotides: TGTGCCAACAGTGGGGAGTACTTC. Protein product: CANSGEYF.

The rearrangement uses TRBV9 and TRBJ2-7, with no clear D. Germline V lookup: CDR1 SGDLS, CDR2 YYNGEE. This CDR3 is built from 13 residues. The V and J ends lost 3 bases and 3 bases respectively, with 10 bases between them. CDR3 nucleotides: TGTGCCAGCAGCGCCGGGTCAGTCTACGAGCAGTACTTC. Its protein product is CASSAGSVYEQYF.

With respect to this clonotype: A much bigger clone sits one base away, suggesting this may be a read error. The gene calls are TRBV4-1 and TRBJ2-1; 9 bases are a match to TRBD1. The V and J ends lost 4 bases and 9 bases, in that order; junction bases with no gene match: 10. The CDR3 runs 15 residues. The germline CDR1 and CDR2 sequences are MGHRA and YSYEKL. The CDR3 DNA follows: TGCGCCAGCAGCCGGGACAGGGCATCTGACAGTGAGCAGTTCTTC. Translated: CASSRDRASDSEQFF.

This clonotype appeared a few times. CDR3: CASSSSSIADTQYF. The CDR3 DNA reads TGTGCCAGCAGCTCCTCCTCTATAGCAGATACGCAGTATTTT. The V gene is TRBV7-3, the J gene TRBJ2-3, with D unclear. The V and J ends lost 4 bases and 4 bases respectively, with 12 bases between them. The CDR3 is made up of 14 amino acids. Germline V gives CDR1 SGHTA, CDR2 FQGTGA.

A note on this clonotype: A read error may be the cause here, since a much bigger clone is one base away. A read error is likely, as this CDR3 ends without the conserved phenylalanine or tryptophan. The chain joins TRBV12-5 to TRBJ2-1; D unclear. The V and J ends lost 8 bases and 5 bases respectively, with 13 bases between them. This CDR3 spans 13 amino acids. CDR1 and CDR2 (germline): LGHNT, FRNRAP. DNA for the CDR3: TGTGCTAGTCGCATAACCGAAGACAATGAGCAGTTCCTC. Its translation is CASRITEDNEQFL.

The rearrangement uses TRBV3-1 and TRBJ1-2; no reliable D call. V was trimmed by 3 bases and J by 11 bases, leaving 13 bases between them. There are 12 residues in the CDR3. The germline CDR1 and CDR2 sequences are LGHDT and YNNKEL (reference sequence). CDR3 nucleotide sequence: TGTGCCAGCAGCCAGGCAACGGCAAGTTACACCTTC. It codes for CASSQATASYTF. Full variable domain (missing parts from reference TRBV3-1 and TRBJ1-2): DTAVSQTPKYLVTQMGNDKSIKCEQNLGHDTMYWYKQDSKKFLKIMFSYNNKELIINETVPNRFSPKSPDKAHLNLHINSLELGDSAVYFCASSQATASYTFGSGTRLTVV.

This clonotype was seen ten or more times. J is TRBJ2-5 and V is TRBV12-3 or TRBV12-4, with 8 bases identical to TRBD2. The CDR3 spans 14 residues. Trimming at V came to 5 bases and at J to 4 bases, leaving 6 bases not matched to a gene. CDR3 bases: TGTGCCAGCAGTCCCGGAGCGGGGGTAGAGACCCAGTACTTC. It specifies CASSPGAGVETQYF.

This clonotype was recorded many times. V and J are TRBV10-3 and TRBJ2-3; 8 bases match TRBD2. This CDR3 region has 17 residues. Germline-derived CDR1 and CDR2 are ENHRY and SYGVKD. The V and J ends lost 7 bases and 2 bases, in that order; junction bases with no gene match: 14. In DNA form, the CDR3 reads TGTGCCATCAAGAGGGGGGAGCGCGGGGGGATCACAGATACGCAGTATTTT. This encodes CAIKRGERGGITDTQYF.

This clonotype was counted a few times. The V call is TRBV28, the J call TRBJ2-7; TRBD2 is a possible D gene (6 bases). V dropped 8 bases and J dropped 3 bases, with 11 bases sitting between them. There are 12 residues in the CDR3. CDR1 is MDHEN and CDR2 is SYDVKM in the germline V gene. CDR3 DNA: TGTGCCAGCCGGGCCGGGAGCTACGAGCAGTACTTC. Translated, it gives CASRAGSYEQYF.

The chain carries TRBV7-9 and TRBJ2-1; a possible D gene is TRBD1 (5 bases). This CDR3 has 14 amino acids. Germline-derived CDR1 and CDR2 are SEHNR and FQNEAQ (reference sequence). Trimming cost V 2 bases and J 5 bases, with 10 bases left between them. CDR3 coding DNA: TGTGCCAGCAGCTTAAGGGGCGTGGACAATGAGCAGTTCTTC. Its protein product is CASSLRGVDNEQFF.

The CDR3 region has the DNA TGTGCCAGCTCCCCCCAACGTACTGGGGCCAACGTCCTGACTTTC. As protein: CASSPQRTGANVLTF. The J gene is TRBJ2-6, the V gene TRBV12-3 or TRBV12-4, with D unresolved. The CDR3 has 15 amino acids. V lost 8 bases and J 2 bases, leaving 13 bases between the germline ends.

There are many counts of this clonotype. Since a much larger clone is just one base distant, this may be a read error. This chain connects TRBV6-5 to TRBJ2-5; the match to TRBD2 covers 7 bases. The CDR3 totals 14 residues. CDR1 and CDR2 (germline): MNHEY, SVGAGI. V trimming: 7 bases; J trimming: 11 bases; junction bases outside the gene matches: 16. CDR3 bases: TGTGCCAGCAAATCGACTAGCCGGCGGAATGAGCAGTACTTC. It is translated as CASKSTSRRNEQYF.

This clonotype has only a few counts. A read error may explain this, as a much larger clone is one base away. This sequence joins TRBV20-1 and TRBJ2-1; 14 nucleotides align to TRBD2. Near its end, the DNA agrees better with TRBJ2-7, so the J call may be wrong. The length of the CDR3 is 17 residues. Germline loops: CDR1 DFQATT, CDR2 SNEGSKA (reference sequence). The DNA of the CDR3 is TGCAGTGCTAGAGGAAGACTAGCGGGGGGGCTCTACAATGAGCAGTACTTC. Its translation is CSARGRLAGGLYNEQYF.

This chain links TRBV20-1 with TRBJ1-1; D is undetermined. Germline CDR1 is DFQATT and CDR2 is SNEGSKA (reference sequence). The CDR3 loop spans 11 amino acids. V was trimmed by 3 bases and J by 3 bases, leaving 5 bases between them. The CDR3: CSASRDTEAFF. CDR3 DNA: TGCAGTGCTAGTAGGGACACTGAAGCTTTCTTT.

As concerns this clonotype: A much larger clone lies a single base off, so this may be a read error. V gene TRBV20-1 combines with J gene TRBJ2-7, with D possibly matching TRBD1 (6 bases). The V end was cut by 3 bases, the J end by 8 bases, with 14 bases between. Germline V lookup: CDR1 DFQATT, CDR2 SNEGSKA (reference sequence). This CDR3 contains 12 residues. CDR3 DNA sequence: TGCAGTGCTAGGACCTCCCGGGACAAGCAGTACTTC. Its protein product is CSARTSRDKQYF.

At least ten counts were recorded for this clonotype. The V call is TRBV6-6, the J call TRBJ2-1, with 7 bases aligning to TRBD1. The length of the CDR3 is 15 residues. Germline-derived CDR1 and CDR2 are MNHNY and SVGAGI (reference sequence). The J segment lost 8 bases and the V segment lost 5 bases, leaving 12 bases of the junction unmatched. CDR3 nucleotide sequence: TGTGCCAGCAGTAAATACAGGGGAGTCGACGATGAGCAGTTCTTC. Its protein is CASSKYRGVDDEQFF.

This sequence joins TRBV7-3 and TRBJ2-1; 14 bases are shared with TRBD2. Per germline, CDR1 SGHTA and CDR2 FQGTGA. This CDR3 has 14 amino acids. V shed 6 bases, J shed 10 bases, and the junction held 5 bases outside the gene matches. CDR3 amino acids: CASRKGLAGVEQFF. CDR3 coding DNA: TGTGCCAGCAGAAAGGGACTAGCGGGAGTGGAGCAGTTCTTC.

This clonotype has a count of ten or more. This CDR3 reads CASRTTGSNPGANVLTF. CDR3 nucleotide sequence: TGTGCCAGCAGGACCACAGGGTCGAACCCCGGGGCCAACGTCCTGACTTTC. This chain joins TRBV7-2 and TRBJ2-6; the D gene is possibly TRBD1 (6 bases). This CDR3 comprises 17 residues. Trimming pared 6 bases from V and 4 bases from J, leaving 19 bases between. Germline assignment: CDR1 SGHTA and CDR2 FQGNSA.